These T cell receptor beta chains were read from a single sample in a study of T-cell memory formation after mild COVID-19. Via MiXCR, TCRdb re-called the 5' RACE reads, giving one row per CDR3 protein. The sample has around 200,000 distinct CDR3 sequences; approximately 17% are singletons. Sequencing was performed on PBMCs or a T cell subset sorted from them (not recorded which). These receptors all come from a man aged 18 to 30 who had mild COVID-19 (a few samples of this study predate the infection). Cell type and time point are not known. Both conserved end residues are part of each CDR3. Each record gives: D gene, clone size, J gene, V gene, CDR3 protein, CDR3 DNA. A D gene is named only where the DNA matches it firmly. The size of a clone is reported for some rows only, either as once, few or many, or as a class for expanded clones.

D: NA; size: NA; J: TRBJ1-2; V: TRBV29-1; CDR3: CSVDGAGRGGYTF; DNA: TGCAGCGTTGACGGGGCAGGGCGTGGGGGCTACACCTTC
D: NA; size: NA; J: TRBJ2-3; V: TRBV19; CDR3: CASHRRGYTDTQYF; DNA: TGTGCCAGCCACCGGCGGGGATACACAGATACGCAGTATTTT
D: NA; size: NA; J: TRBJ1-5; V: TRBV7-8; CDR3: CASSPTGPQPQHF; DNA: TGTGCCAGCAGCCCTACAGGGCCCCAGCCCCAGCATTTT
D: NA; size: few; J: TRBJ2-3; V: TRBV7-2; CDR3: CASSLWTEDTQYF; DNA: TGTGCCAGCAGCCTCTGGACAGAAGATACGCAGTATTTT
D: TRBD1; size: few; J: TRBJ2-5; V: TRBV29-1; CDR3: CSGLQGAGETQYF; DNA: TGCAGCGGTCTTCAGGGGGCCGGTGAGACCCAGTACTTC
D: TRBD1; size: few; J: TRBJ2-5; V: TRBV5-1; CDR3: CASTGQGPRWAQYF; DNA: TGCGCCAGCACGGGACAGGGGCCCAGGTGGGCCCAGTACTTC
D: NA; size: few; J: TRBJ1-2; V: TRBV27; CDR3: CASSLSPGAYGYTF; DNA: TGTGCCAGCAGTTTATCACCGGGGGCATATGGCTACACCTTC
D: TRBD2; size: few; J: TRBJ2-4; V: TRBV28; CDR3: CASSRTSGVAKNIQYF; DNA: TGTGCCAGCAGTCGGACTAGCGGTGTAGCCAAAAACATTCAGTACTTC
D: NA; size: few; J: TRBJ2-3; V: TRBV5-1; CDR3: CASRGVESTDTQYF; DNA: TGCGCCAGCAGGGGGGTAGAAAGCACAGATACGCAGTATTTT
D: NA; size: NA; J: TRBJ1-5; V: TRBV6-5; CDR3: CASSQGRNQPQHF; DNA: TGTGCCAGCAGTCAGGGTCGCAATCAGCCCCAGCATTTT
D: NA; size: NA; J: TRBJ2-1; V: TRBV6-5; CDR3: CASSYRTPNEQFF; DNA: TGTGCCAGCAGTTATAGAACCCCCAATGAGCAGTTCTTC